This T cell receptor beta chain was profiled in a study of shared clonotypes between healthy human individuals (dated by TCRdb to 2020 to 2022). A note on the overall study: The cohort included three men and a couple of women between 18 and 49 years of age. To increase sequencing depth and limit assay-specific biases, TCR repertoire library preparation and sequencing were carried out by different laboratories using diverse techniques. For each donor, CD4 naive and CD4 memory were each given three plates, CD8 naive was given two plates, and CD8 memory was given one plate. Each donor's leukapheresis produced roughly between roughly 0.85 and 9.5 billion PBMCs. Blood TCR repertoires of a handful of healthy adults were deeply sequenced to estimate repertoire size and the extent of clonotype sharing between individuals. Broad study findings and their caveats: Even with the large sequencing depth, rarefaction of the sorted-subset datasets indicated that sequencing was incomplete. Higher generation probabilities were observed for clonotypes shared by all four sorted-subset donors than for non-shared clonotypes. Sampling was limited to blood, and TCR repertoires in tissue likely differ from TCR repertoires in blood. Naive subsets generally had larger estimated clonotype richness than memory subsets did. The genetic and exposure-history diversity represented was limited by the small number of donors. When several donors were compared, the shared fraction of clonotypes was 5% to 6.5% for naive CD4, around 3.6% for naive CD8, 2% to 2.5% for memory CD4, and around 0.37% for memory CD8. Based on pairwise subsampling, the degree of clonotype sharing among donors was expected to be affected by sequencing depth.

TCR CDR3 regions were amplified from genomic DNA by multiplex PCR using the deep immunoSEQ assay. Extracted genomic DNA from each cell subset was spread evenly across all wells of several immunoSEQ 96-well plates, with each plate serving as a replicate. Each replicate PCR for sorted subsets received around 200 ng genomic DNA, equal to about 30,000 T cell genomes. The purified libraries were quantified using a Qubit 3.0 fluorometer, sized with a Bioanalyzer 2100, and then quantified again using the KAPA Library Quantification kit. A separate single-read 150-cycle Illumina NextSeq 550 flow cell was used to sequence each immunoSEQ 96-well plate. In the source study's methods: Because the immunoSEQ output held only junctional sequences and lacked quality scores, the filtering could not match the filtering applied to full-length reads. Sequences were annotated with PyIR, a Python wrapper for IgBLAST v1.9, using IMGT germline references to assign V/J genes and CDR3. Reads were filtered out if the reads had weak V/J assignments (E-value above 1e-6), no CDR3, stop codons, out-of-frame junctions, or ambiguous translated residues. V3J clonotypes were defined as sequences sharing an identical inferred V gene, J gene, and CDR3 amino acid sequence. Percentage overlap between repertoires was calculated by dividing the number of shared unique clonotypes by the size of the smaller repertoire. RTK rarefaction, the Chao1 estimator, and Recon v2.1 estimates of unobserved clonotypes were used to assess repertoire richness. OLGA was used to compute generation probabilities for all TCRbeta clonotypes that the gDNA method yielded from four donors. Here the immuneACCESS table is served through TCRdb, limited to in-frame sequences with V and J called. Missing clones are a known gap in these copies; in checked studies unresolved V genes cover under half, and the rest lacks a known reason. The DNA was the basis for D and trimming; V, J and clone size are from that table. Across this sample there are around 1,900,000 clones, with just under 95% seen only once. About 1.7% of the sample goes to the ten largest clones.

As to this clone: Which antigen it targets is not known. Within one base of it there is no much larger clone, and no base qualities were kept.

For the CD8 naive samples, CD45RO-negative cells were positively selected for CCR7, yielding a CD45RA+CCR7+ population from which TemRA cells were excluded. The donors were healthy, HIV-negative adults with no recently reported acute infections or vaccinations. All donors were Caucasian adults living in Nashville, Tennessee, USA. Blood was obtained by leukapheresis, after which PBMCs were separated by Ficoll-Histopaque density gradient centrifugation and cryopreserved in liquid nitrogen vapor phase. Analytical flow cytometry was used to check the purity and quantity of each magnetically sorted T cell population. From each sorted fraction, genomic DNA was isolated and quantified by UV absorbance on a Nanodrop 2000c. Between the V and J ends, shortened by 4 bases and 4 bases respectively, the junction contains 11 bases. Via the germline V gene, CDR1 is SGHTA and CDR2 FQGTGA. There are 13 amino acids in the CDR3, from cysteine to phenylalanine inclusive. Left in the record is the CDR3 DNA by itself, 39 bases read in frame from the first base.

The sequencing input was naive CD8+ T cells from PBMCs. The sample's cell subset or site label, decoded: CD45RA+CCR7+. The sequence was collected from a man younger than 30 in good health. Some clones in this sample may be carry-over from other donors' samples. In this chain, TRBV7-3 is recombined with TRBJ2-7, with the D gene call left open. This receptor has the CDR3 CASSSAETYEQYF. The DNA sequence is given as TGTGCCAGCAGCTCCGCCGAAACTTACGAGCAGTACTTC.